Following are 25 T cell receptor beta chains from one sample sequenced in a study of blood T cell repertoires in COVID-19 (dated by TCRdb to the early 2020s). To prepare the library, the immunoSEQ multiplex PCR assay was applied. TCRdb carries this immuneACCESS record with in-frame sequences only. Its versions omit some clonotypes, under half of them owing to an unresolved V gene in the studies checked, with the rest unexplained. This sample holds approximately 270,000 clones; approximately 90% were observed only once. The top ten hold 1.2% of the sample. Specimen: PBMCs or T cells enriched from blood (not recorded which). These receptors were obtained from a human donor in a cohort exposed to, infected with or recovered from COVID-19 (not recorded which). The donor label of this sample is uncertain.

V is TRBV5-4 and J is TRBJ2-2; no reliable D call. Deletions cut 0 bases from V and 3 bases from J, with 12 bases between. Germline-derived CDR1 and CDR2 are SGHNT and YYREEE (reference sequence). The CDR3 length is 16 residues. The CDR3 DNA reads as TGTGCCAGCAGCTTGGACGATTGGCTTGACACCGGGGAGCTGTTTTTT. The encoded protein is CASSLDDWLDTGELFF. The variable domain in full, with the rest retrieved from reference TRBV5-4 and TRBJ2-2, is ETGVTQSPTHLIKTRGQQVTLRCSSQSGHNTVSWYQQALGQGPQFIFQYYREEENGRGNFPPRFSGLQFPNYSSELNVNALELDDSALYLCASSLDDWLDTGELFFGEGSRLTVL.

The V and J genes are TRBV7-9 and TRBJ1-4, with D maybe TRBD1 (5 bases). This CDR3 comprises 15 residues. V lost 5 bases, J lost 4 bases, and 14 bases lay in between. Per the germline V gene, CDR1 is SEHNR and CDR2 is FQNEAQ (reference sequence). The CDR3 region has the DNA TGTGCCAGCAGCGGGCGGGGGATACTTAATGAAAAACTGTTTTTT. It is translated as CASSGRGILNEKLFF. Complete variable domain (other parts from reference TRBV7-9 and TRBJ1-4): DTGVSQNPRHKITKRGQNVTFRCDPISEHNRLYWYRQTLGQGPEFLTYFQNEAQLEKSRLLSDRFSAERPKGSFSTLEIQRTEQGDSAMYLCASSGRGILNEKLFFGSGTQLSVL.

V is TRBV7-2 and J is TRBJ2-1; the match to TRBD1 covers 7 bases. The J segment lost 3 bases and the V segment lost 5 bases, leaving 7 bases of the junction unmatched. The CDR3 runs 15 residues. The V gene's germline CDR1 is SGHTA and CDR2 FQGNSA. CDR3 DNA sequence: TGTGCCAGCAGCGGCCGGGACAGCTTCTACAATGAGCAGTTCTTC. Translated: CASSGRDSFYNEQFF. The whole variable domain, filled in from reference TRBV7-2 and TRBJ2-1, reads GAGVSQSPSNKVTEKGKDVELRCDPISGHTALYWYRQSLGQGLEFLIYFQGNSAPDKSGLPSDRFSAERTGGSVSTLTIQRTQQEDSAVYLCASSGRDSFYNEQFFGPGTRLTVL.

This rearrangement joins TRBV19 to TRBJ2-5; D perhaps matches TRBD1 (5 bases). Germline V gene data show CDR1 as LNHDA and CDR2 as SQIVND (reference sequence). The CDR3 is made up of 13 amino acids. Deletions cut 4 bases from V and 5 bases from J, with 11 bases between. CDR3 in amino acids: CASSTGLRETQYF. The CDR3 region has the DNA TGTGCCAGTAGTACAGGGCTCCGGGAGACCCAGTACTTC.

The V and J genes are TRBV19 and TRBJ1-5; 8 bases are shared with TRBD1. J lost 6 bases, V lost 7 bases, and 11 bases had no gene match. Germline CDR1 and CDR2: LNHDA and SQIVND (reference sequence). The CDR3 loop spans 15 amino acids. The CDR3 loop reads CASNFGRGPSQPQHF. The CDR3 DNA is TGTGCCAGTAATTTCGGCAGGGGGCCGAGTCAGCCCCAGCATTTT.

This CDR3 reads CASSLGGQGNNEKLFF. CDR3 coding DNA: TGTGCCAGCAGCTTGGGAGGACAGGGGAATAATGAAAAACTGTTTTTT. This chain uses TRBV5-4 with TRBJ1-4; 9 bases fit TRBD1. The germline gives CDR1 SGHNT, CDR2 YYREEE (reference sequence). This CDR3 is built from 16 residues. V shed 0 bases, J shed 4 bases, and the junction held 4 bases outside the gene matches.

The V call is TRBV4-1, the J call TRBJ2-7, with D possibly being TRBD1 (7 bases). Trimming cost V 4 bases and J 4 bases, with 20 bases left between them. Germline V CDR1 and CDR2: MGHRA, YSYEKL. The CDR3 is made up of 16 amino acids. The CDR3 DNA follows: TGCGCCAGCAGCCCCAAGGAGGGGGCAGGGACATACGAGCAGTACTTC. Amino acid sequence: CASSPKEGAGTYEQYF.

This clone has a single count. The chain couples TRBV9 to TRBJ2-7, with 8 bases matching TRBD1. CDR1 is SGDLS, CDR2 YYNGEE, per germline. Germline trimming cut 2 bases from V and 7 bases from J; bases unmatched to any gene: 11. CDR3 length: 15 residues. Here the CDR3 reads CASSVTLGQGIEQYF. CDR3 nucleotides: TGTGCCAGCAGCGTTACTCTAGGACAGGGAATAGAGCAGTACTTC.

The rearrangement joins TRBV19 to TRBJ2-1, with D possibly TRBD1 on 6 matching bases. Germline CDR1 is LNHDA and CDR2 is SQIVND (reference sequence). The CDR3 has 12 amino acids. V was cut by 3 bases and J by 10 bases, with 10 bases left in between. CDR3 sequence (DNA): TGTGCCAGTAGTATCAGGGGCCGAGAGCAGTTCTTC. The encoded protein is CASSIRGREQFF.

The CDR3 is CASSKPAGRLSYEQYF. The CDR3 DNA sequence: TGTGCCAGCAGCAAACCGGCGGGTCGGCTCTCCTACGAGCAGTACTTC. This sequence joins TRBV27 and TRBJ2-7, with D perhaps TRBD2 (5 bases). V was shortened by 6 bases and J by 0 bases, with 18 bases between the two germline ends. This CDR3 contains 16 residues. CDR1 is MNHEY and CDR2 is SMNVEV in the germline V gene (reference sequence).

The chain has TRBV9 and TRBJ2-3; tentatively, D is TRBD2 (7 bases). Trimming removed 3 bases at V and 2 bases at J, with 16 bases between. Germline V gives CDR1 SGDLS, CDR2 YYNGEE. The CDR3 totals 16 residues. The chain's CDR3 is CASSASGGANTDTQYF. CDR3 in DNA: TGTGCCAGCAGCGCTAGTGGGGGGGCCAACACAGATACGCAGTATTTT.

The CDR3 DNA follows: TGTGCCAGCAGCGTCGGGACTAGCGGGGACATTCAGTACTTC. Encoded protein: CASSVGTSGDIQYF. The chain joins TRBV9 to TRBJ2-4, with TRBD2 identical over 13 bases. The V gene end was trimmed by 2 bases and the J gene end by 8 bases; junction bases not matched to a gene: 1. Germline values: CDR1 SGDLS, CDR2 YYNGEE. The CDR3 is 14 residues long.

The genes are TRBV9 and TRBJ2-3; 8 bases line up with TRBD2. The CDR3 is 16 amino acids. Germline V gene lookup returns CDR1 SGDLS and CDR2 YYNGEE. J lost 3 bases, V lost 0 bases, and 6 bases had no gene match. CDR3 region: CASSVASSGGTDTQYF. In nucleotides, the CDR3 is TGTGCCAGCAGCGTAGCTTCCAGCGGGGGAACAGATACGCAGTATTTT.

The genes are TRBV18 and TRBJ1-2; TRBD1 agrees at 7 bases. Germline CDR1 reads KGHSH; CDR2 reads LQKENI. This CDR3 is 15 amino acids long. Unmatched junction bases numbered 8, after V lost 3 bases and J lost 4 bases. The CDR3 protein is CASSPDHRGGYGYTF. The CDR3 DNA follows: TGTGCCAGCTCACCGGATCACAGGGGCGGCTATGGCTACACCTTC.

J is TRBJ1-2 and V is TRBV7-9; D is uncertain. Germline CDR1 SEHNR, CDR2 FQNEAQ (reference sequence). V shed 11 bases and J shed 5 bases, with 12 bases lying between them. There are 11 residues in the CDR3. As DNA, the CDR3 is TGTGCCTGCGGCCAGCAGTATGGCTACACCTTC. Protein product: CACGQQYGYTF.

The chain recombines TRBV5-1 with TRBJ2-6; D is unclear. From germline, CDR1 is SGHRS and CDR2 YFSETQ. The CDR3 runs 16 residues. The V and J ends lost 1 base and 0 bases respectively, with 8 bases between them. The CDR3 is CASSLQWSSGANVLTF. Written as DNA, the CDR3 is TGCGCCAGCAGCTTGCAATGGAGCTCTGGGGCCAACGTCCTGACTTTC.

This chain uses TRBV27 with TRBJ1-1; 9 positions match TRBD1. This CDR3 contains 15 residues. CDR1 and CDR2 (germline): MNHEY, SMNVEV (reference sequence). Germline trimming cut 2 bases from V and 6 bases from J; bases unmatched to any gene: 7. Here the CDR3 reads CASSLGGTGSSEAFF. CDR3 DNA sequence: TGTGCCAGCAGTTTAGGAGGGACAGGGTCATCTGAAGCTTTCTTT.

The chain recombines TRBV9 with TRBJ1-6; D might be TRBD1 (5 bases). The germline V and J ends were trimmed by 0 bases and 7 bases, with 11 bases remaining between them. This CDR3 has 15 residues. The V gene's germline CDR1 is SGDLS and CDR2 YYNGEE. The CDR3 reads CASSVGWQGNSPLHF. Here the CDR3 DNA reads TGTGCCAGCAGCGTAGGCTGGCAGGGCAATTCACCCCTCCACTTT.

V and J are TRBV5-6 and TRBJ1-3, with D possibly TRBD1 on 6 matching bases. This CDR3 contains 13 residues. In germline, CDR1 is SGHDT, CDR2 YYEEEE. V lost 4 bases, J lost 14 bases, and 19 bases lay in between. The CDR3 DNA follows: TGTGCCAGCAGCCCGTACAGGGCCCGCTCCCTATATTTT. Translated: CASSPYRARSLYF.

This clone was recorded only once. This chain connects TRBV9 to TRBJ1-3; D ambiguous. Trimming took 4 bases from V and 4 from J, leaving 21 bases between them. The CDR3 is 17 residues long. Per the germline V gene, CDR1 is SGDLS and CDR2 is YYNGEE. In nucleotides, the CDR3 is TGTGCCAGCAGCCCCCACCCTCCGAGCCGCCAAGGAAACACCATATATTTT. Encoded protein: CASSPHPPSRQGNTIYF.

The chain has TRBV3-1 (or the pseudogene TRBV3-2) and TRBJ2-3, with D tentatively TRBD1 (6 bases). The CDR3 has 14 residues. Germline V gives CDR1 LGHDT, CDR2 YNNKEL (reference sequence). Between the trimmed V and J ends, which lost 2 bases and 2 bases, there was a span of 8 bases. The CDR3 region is CASSQRTVTDTQYF. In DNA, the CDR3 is TGTGCCAGCAGCCAAAGGACAGTCACAGATACGCAGTATTTT.

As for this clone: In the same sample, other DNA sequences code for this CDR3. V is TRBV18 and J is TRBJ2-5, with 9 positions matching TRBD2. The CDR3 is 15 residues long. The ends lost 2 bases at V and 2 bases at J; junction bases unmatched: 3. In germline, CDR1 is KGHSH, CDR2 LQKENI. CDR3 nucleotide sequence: TGTGCCAGCTCACCAGTTAGCGGGGGTCAAGAGACCCAGTACTTC. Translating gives CASSPVSGGQETQYF.

The CDR3 nucleotides read TGTGCCAGTAGTATGGGTAGGGGGCAGGGTCAGCCCCAGCATTTT. It specifies CASSMGRGQGQPQHF. The gene calls are TRBV19 and TRBJ1-5; TRBD1 aligns across 7 bases. V gave up 3 bases and J gave up 6 bases; unmatched junction bases: 8. The CDR3 runs 15 residues. The germline gives CDR1 LNHDA, CDR2 SQIVND (reference sequence).

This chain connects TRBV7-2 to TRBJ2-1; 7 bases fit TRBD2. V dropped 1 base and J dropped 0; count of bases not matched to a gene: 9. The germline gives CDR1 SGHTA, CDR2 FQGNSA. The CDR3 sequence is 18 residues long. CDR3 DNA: TGTGCCAGCAGCTTAGGGGGGTCTGGCGGGGGCTCCTACAATGAGCAGTTCTTC. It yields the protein CASSLGGSGGGSYNEQFF.

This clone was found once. CDR3 sequence reads: CSVPGDYKTDTQYF. The CDR3 DNA follows: TGCAGCGTCCCCGGGGACTACAAGACAGATACGCAGTATTTT. J is TRBJ2-3 and V is TRBV29-1; TRBD2 aligns across 7 bases. CDR1 is SQVTM and CDR2 is ANQGSEA in the germline V gene. Trimming took 6 bases from V and 3 from J; bases not matched to a gene: 9. The CDR3 runs 14 residues.